This entry lists 18 T cell receptor beta chains sequenced from one sample in a study of blood T cell repertoires in COVID-19. Data came from immunoSEQ multiplex PCR; TCRdb stores just in-frame clones and leaves some out. Found here are over 250,000 clones, roughly 90% of them singletons; the top ten hold about 9.8%. The source material was PBMCs or T cells enriched from blood (not recorded which). These TCRs come from a woman younger than 30 who had recovered from COVID-19.

A few counts support this clone. This rearrangement joins TRBV5-1 to TRBJ2-1, with 8 bases fitting TRBD2. This CDR3 has 16 amino acids. The ends lost 0 bases at V and 0 bases at J; junction bases unmatched: 2. CDR1 SGHRS and CDR2 YFSETQ come from the germline V gene. The CDR3 nucleotides read TGCGCCAGCAGCTTGGCGGGGGGGAACTCCTACAATGAGCAGTTCTTC. Its protein product is CASSLAGGNSYNEQFF.

The chain employs TRBV11-2 and TRBJ2-5; possible D gene TRBD2, 5 bases. V lost 4 bases and J 4 bases, leaving 16 bases between the germline ends. The V gene's germline CDR1 is SGHAT and CDR2 FQNNGV. The CDR3 is 15 residues long. CDR3 DNA: TGTGCCAGCAGCTCCCCTTCGCGGGCTCCAGAGACCCAGTACTTC. Its translation is CASSSPSRAPETQYF.

CDR3 sequence reads: CASSPYGQGGHYGYTF. DNA for the CDR3: TGTGCCAGCAGCCCCTACGGACAGGGGGGCCACTATGGCTACACCTTC. The J gene is TRBJ1-2, the V gene TRBV5-6, with 10 bases matching TRBD1. The CDR3 is 16 residues long. The V gene's germline CDR1 is SGHDT and CDR2 YYEEEE. V shed 4 bases and J 3 bases; nucleotides not matched to a gene: 9.

The chain uses TRBV28 and TRBJ2-1; 10 bases are shared with TRBD1. There are 17 residues in the CDR3. J lost 7 bases, V lost 6 bases, and 15 bases had no gene match. The germline CDR1 and CDR2 sequences are MDHEN and SYDVKM. As DNA, the CDR3 is TGTGCCAGCAGGCTAAGCCGGGGACAGGGGTTTTGGAATGAGCAGTTCTTC. It specifies CASRLSRGQGFWNEQFF.

The chain links TRBV6-5 to TRBJ1-3, with 9 positions matching TRBD1. Per the germline V gene, CDR1 is MNHEY and CDR2 is SVGAGI. The CDR3 is 15 residues long. V gave up 5 bases and J gave up 1 base; unmatched junction bases: 3. The CDR3 protein is CASSTGTGSGNTIYF. DNA for the CDR3: TGTGCCAGCAGTACCGGGACAGGGTCTGGAAACACCATATATTTT.

The chain joins TRBV7-8 to TRBJ1-2; D ambiguous. The CDR3 has 15 residues. The V gene lost 1 base and the J gene lost 2 bases, with 11 bases spanning the gap. Germline V gene lookup returns CDR1 SGHVS and CDR2 FQNEAQ. CDR3 sequence reads: CASSLGAYGNYGYTF. In DNA form, the CDR3 reads TGTGCCAGCAGCTTAGGGGCCTATGGAAACTATGGCTACACCTTC.

V is TRBV19 and J is TRBJ1-2, with D unresolved. CDR3 size: 13 residues. Per germline, CDR1 LNHDA and CDR2 SQIVND (reference sequence). V was trimmed by 6 bases and J by 2 bases, leaving 10 bases between them. The CDR3 loop is CASSPEANYGYTF. The CDR3 nucleotides are TGTGCCAGTAGCCCAGAGGCCAACTATGGCTACACCTTC. Full variable domain (outside the CDR3, taken from reference TRBV19 and TRBJ1-2): DGGITQSPKYLFRKEGQNVTLSCEQNLNHDAMYWYRQDPGQGLRLIYYSQIVNDFQKGDIAEGYSVSREKKESFPLTVTSAQKNPTAFYLCASSPEANYGYTFGSGTRLTVV.

This clone was observed a single time. The chain joins TRBV12-2 to TRBJ1-1; no check of the table's D call, TRBD1, against the DNA was made. TRBV12-2 is a documented pseudogene. There are 15 residues in the CDR3. CDR3 nucleotide sequence: TGTGCAAGTACCCGTGGACAGGGGCTACGGTGGGAGGCTTTCTTT. Translation gives CASTRGQGLRWEAFF.

The V call is TRBV7-2, the J call TRBJ1-3; D gene ambiguous. The V gene's germline CDR1 is SGHTA and CDR2 FQGNSA. V was clipped by 8 bases and J by 4 bases, with 12 bases between them. The CDR3 extends over 13 amino acids. The CDR3 region is CASLRGTGNTIYF. The CDR3, as DNA: TGTGCCAGCCTCCGGGGTACCGGAAACACCATATATTTT. Based on the CDR3 plus reference TRBV7-2 and TRBJ1-3, the full variable domain is GAGVSQSPSNKVTEKGKDVELRCDPISGHTALYWYRQSLGQGLEFLIYFQGNSAPDKSGLPSDRFSAERTGGSVSTLTIQRTQQEDSAVYLCASLRGTGNTIYFGEGSWLTVV.

The chain employs TRBV2 and TRBJ1-1; D may be TRBD1 (5 bases). This CDR3 region has 14 residues. Trimming removed 5 bases at V and 0 bases at J, with 10 bases between. The germline gives CDR1 SNHLY, CDR2 FYNNEI. CDR3: CASSLDRMNTEAFF. DNA for the CDR3: TGTGCCAGCAGTCTTGACAGAATGAACACTGAAGCTTTCTTT.

This clone turned up a few times. The chain carries TRBV6-5 and TRBJ1-2, with D perhaps matching TRBD1 (5 bases). The CDR3 consists of 14 residues. Trimming removed 6 bases at V and 2 bases at J, with 13 bases between. Germline CDR1 MNHEY, CDR2 SVGAGI. In DNA, the CDR3 is TGTGCCAGCAGCCTTAAAGGGGCGAACTATGGCTACACCTTC. Protein sequence: CASSLKGANYGYTF.

V and J are TRBV4-3 and TRBJ2-1; TRBD2 is a possible D gene (6 bases). This CDR3 is built from 16 residues. The germline V and J ends were trimmed by 0 bases and 7 bases, with 16 bases remaining between them. CDR1 is LGHNA, CDR2 YSLEER, per germline. The CDR3 spells CASSQDGGTGPNEQFF. The CDR3 coding sequence is TGCGCCAGCAGCCAAGATGGCGGGACCGGACCGAATGAGCAGTTCTTC.

The chain couples TRBV1 to TRBJ1-2; whether TRBD1, the table's D call, matches the DNA was not checked. TRBV1 is shown as a pseudogene. CDR3 length: 15 residues. The CDR3 loop reads CTSSQDLQGDYGYTF. Written as DNA, the CDR3 is TGCACCAGCAGCCAAGATTTGCAGGGGGACTATGGCTACACCTTC.

J is TRBJ2-7 and V is TRBV28; tentative D call: TRBD2 (6 bases). This CDR3 contains 14 residues. Germline CDR1 MDHEN, CDR2 SYDVKM. Trimming removed 3 bases at V and 1 base at J, with 10 bases between. The CDR3 here is CASSFVAGSYEQYF. CDR3 nucleotides: TGTGCCAGCAGTTTCGTTGCGGGGTCCTACGAGCAGTACTTC.

J is TRBJ2-3 and V is TRBV5-1; 13 bases match TRBD2. Germline CDR1 is SGHRS and CDR2 is YFSETQ. The trim removed 5 bases at V and 2 bases at J, leaving 8 bases unmatched. The CDR3 consists of 17 residues. CDR3 protein: CASSERLAGGVTDTQYF. The CDR3 DNA sequence: TGCGCCAGCAGTGAAAGACTAGCGGGGGGAGTCACAGATACGCAGTATTTT.

The rearrangement links TRBV25-1 to TRBJ2-1; the D is unclear. CDR1 MGHDK and CDR2 SYGVNS come from the germline V gene. V shed 2 bases and J shed 7 bases, with 15 bases lying between them. The CDR3 spans 15 residues. The CDR3 is CASSEDIARGNEQFF. For the CDR3, the DNA is TGTGCCAGCAGTGAAGATATCGCCCGAGGTAATGAGCAGTTCTTC.

V is TRBV7-2 and J is TRBJ2-7; a weak D match, TRBD2 (5 bases). Germline CDR1 is SGHTA and CDR2 is FQGNSA. V was clipped by 4 bases and J by 0 bases, with 16 bases between them. The CDR3 loop spans 16 amino acids. CDR3 residues: CASSSRGGSSSYEQYF. As DNA, the CDR3 is TGTGCCAGCAGCTCCCGTGGCGGGTCTAGCTCCTACGAGCAGTACTTC.

CDR3 in DNA: TGTGCCAGCAGTCCGCCCGGTGTCATGAACACTGAAGCTTTCTTT. Translation: CASSPPGVMNTEAFF. The rearrangement links TRBV28 to TRBJ1-1, with D unresolved. The CDR3 length is 15 residues. Germline assignment: CDR1 MDHEN and CDR2 SYDVKM. The V and J ends lost 5 bases and 0 bases respectively, with 13 bases between them.